The sequence of this TCR beta chain was determined in a study of OX40 agonist ivuxolimab in advanced cancers. Study at large: Ivuxolimab doses were 0.01, 0.1, 0.3, 1.5, 3 or 10 mg/kg every 2 weeks.

Germline V gene sequence: CDR1 SGHNT, CDR2 YYREEE (reference sequence). The CDR3 runs 14 residues. V lost 9 bases and J lost 0, with 12 bases in between. Method: immunoSEQ multiplex PCR; TCRdb's copy keeps in-frame clones and lacks some. This sample has fewer than 80,000 clones, with 60% to 80% found just once. This sequence originates from an adult with an advanced solid tumor such as melanoma, head and neck, liver or kidney cancer. This chain connects TRBV5-4 to TRBJ1-4; D is perhaps TRBD1 (5 bases). Sequenced here: CD4+ or CD8+ T cells sorted from blood, sampled in a trial of the OX40 agonist ivuxolimab. The CDR3 nucleotides are TGTGCCACCAGACAAGGGGCAACTAATGAAAAACTGTTTTTT. Its translation is CATRQGATNEKLFF.